This TCR beta chain was profiled in a study of patients and donors after allogeneic stem cell transplantation. A single count supports this clonotype. TCRdb re-called the RT-PCR reads with MiXCR, one entry per CDR3 protein. The sample yields about 40,000 distinct CDR3 sequences, more than 30% seen once. The V end was cut by 5 bases, the J end by 4 bases, with 6 bases between. In germline, CDR1 is MNHNY, CDR2 SVGAGI (reference sequence). The CDR3 loop spans 11 amino acids. The source is a human donor who was either an allogeneic HSCT recipient or a stem cell or donor lymphocyte infusion donor (not recorded which). It is not recorded whose cells these are; they may come from a transplant donor. The chain has TRBV6-6 and TRBJ2-7; D is unclear. Sequencing input: blood, either unsorted or a sorted T cell fraction (not recorded which). The CDR3 sequence: CASSQKYEQYF. CDR3 coding DNA: TGTGCCAGCAGTCAAAAATACGAGCAGTACTTC.